These T cell receptor beta chains were read from a single sample in a study of shared clonotypes between healthy human individuals. Measured with immunoSEQ multiplex PCR; TCRdb has only the in-frame clones, and not every one. The sample yields about 2.1 million clones, roughly 93% seen once. Material: naive CD8+ T cells from PBMCs. The source of these receptors is a man aged 18 to 29 in good health. Some clones in this sample may be carry-over from other donors' samples. Each CDR3 is given with its conserved first and last residue. Each record gives: D gene, clone size, V gene, J gene, CDR3 DNA, CDR3 protein. A D gene is named only where the DNA matches it firmly. For some rows the clone size is stated as once, few or many, or as a class when expanded; others skip it.

d_gene: -; abundance: -; v_gene: TRBV28; j_gene: TRBJ1-3; CDR3nt: TGTGCCAGCAGTTTGGCCGGGAGATACTCTGGAAACACCATATATTTT; CDR3aa: CASSLAGRYSGNTIYF
d_gene: -; abundance: once; v_gene: TRBV11-2; j_gene: TRBJ1-4; CDR3nt: TGTGCCAGCAGCTTATACGGGTATACAGGGCCTAATGAAAAACTGTTTTTT; CDR3aa: CASSLYGYTGPNEKLFF
d_gene: TRBD2; abundance: -; v_gene: TRBV7-3; j_gene: TRBJ2-3; CDR3nt: TGTGCCAGCAGCGACCGATTAGCGGGAAGCACAGATACGCAGTATTTT; CDR3aa: CASSDRLAGSTDTQYF
d_gene: TRBD1; abundance: -; v_gene: TRBV27; j_gene: TRBJ1-2; CDR3nt: TGTGCCAGCAGTTCCAGGGGACAGATTAACTATGGCTACACCTTC; CDR3aa: CASSSRGQINYGYTF
d_gene: -; abundance: -; v_gene: TRBV9; j_gene: TRBJ1-3; CDR3nt: TGTGCCAGCAGCGACGTGGGCTCCGGAAACACCATATATTTT; CDR3aa: CASSDVGSGNTIYF
d_gene: -; abundance: -; v_gene: TRBV28; j_gene: TRBJ1-1; CDR3nt: TGTGCCAGCAGTTTCCCGGGGGGACAAGCTTTCTTT; CDR3aa: CASSFPGGQAFF
d_gene: -; abundance: -; v_gene: TRBV7-3; j_gene: TRBJ2-2; CDR3nt: TGTGCCAGCGGGGGGTTAGGCCTCGTTACCGGGGAGCTGTTTTTT; CDR3aa: CASGGLGLVTGELFF
d_gene: -; abundance: -; v_gene: TRBV27; j_gene: TRBJ2-1; CDR3nt: TGTGCCAGCAGTTTAGACCTCAGGTTTCGGTTCTTC; CDR3aa: CASSLDLRFRFF
d_gene: -; abundance: -; v_gene: TRBV9; j_gene: TRBJ2-1; CDR3nt: TGTGCCAGCAGCCCAACGGCCAGCGCGTCCTACAATGAGCAGTTCTTC; CDR3aa: CASSPTASASYNEQFF
d_gene: -; abundance: -; v_gene: TRBV14; j_gene: TRBJ2-1; CDR3nt: TGTGCCAGCAGCCAAGTGGGGAATGAGCAGTTCTTC; CDR3aa: CASSQVGNEQFF
d_gene: -; abundance: -; v_gene: TRBV11-2; j_gene: TRBJ2-7; CDR3nt: TGTGCCAGCAGCTCAAAAGTACGTGGGGCAAGCATCGAGCAGTACTTC; CDR3aa: CASSSKVRGASIEQYF
d_gene: -; abundance: -; v_gene: TRBV27; j_gene: TRBJ1-1; CDR3nt: TGTGCCAGCAGTTTAGAGGGTCGCAAGTTGAACACTGAAGCTTTCTTT; CDR3aa: CASSLEGRKLNTEAFF
d_gene: -; abundance: -; v_gene: TRBV5-1; j_gene: TRBJ1-2; CDR3nt: TGCGCCAGCAGCTTTAGAACCTCTAACTATGGCTACACCTTC; CDR3aa: CASSFRTSNYGYTF
d_gene: TRBD1; abundance: -; v_gene: TRBV11-2; j_gene: TRBJ2-2; CDR3nt: TGTGCCAGCAGCGTACGGACAGGGGGCGGCGGGGAGCTGTTTTTT; CDR3aa: CASSVRTGGGGELFF
d_gene: -; abundance: -; v_gene: TRBV27; j_gene: TRBJ1-1; CDR3nt: TGTGCCAGCAGTCTGAGGGGGGGGACCGCTTTCTTT; CDR3aa: CASSLRGGTAFF
d_gene: -; abundance: -; v_gene: TRBV4-2; j_gene: TRBJ2-3; CDR3nt: TGTGCCAGCAGCCAAGATTTGGGTTTGGCAGATACGCAGTATTTT; CDR3aa: CASSQDLGLADTQYF
d_gene: -; abundance: -; v_gene: TRBV4-3; j_gene: TRBJ2-3; CDR3nt: TGCGCCAGCAGCCAAGGGTCCACAGATACGCAGTATTTT; CDR3aa: CASSQGSTDTQYF
d_gene: -; abundance: -; v_gene: TRBV13; j_gene: TRBJ2-4; CDR3nt: TGTGCCAGCACCCACAGGAGCCAGCGCGAAAACATTCAGTACTTC; CDR3aa: CASTHRSQRENIQYF
d_gene: -; abundance: -; v_gene: TRBV28; j_gene: TRBJ2-5; CDR3nt: TGTGCCAGCAATCTACTCGCAGGGTCTCGGGAGACCCAGTACTTC; CDR3aa: CASNLLAGSRETQYF
d_gene: -; abundance: -; v_gene: TRBV6-1; j_gene: TRBJ2-3; CDR3nt: TGTGCCAGCAGTGACTACAAAGATACGCAGTATTTT; CDR3aa: CASSDYKDTQYF
d_gene: TRBD1; abundance: -; v_gene: TRBV15; j_gene: TRBJ1-6; CDR3nt: TGTGCCACCAGCAGAGATCCCACAGGGGGTTCACCCCTCCACTTT; CDR3aa: CATSRDPTGGSPLHF
d_gene: -; abundance: -; v_gene: TRBV7-9; j_gene: TRBJ2-7; CDR3nt: TGTGCCAGCAGCTCAGGGACCACCTACGAGCAGTACTTC; CDR3aa: CASSSGTTYEQYF
d_gene: -; abundance: -; v_gene: TRBV27; j_gene: TRBJ2-1; CDR3nt: TGTGCCAGCAGTTCGTCCCCCGCAGGGGACAATGAGCAGTTCTTC; CDR3aa: CASSSSPAGDNEQFF
d_gene: -; abundance: -; v_gene: TRBV19; j_gene: TRBJ2-7; CDR3nt: TGTGCCAGTAGTATAGGCTTAGCCGACTACTACGAGCAGTACTTC; CDR3aa: CASSIGLADYYEQYF
d_gene: TRBD2; abundance: -; v_gene: TRBV27; j_gene: TRBJ2-1; CDR3nt: TGTGCCAGCAGTTTATCGGGAAGGGTGAATAGCGGGGACTACAATGAGCAGTTCTTC; CDR3aa: CASSLSGRVNSGDYNEQFF
d_gene: -; abundance: -; v_gene: TRBV4-1; j_gene: TRBJ2-1; CDR3nt: TGCGCCAGCAGCCCGGGATCATCCCACAATGAGCAGTTCTTC; CDR3aa: CASSPGSSHNEQFF
d_gene: -; abundance: -; v_gene: TRBV6-1; j_gene: TRBJ2-2; CDR3nt: TGTGCCAGCAGTGAAAGGCATCTTGGGCAGCGGACGAACGCCGGGGAGCTGTTTTTT; CDR3aa: CASSERHLGQRTNAGELFF
d_gene: TRBD2; abundance: -; v_gene: TRBV2; j_gene: TRBJ2-7; CDR3nt: TGTGCCAGCACGGGGCGGGAGCAGCCCTACGAGCAGTACTTC; CDR3aa: CASTGREQPYEQYF
d_gene: -; abundance: -; v_gene: TRBV14; j_gene: TRBJ2-1; CDR3nt: TGTGCCAGCAGCCAAGATTGGTTTGCTGGACGAGGGAACAATGAGCAGTTCTTC; CDR3aa: CASSQDWFAGRGNNEQFF
d_gene: -; abundance: -; v_gene: TRBV9; j_gene: TRBJ1-1; CDR3nt: TGTGCCAGCAGCGTAGACACCTATATGAACACTGAAGCTTTCTTT; CDR3aa: CASSVDTYMNTEAFF